This T cell receptor beta chain was captured in a study of CD8+ T cells in alopecia areata. Study-level results: For lesional scalp, especially alopecia totalis/universalis, clonality was higher than in normal scalp. TCR sharing across patients was less clear than in mice, possibly HLA-related.

Extraction and reverse transcription of RNA yielded cDNA as the sequencing template. TCRdb keeps only in-frame clones here, not all; method: immunoSEQ multiplex PCR. This sample has about 270,000 clones and no singletons, with roughly 1.2% in the ten largest. The pooled cutaneous lymph node cells were sorted using several markers (CD4, CD8alpha, NKG2D, NKG2ACE and others). In this sample, this clone turned up a few times. Its antigen remains unidentified. Genes and germline are mouse. The CDR3 extends 4 residues past the end of the read, so its final part is completed from the germline J gene. In germline, CDR1 is NNHNN, CDR2 SYGAGS (reference sequence). This CDR3 is built from 14 residues.

The origin of this receptor is a C3H/HeJ mouse with alopecia areata. The MHC haplotype of this mouse line is H2-k. What was sequenced was CD4+ T cells sorted from a lymph node. This rearrangement joins TRBV13-2 to TRBJ2-1, with 10 bases aligning to TRBD2. CDR3 in amino acids: CASGEPWGGAEQFF. CDR3 bases read: TGTGCCAGCGGTGAACCCTGGGGGGGCGCT.